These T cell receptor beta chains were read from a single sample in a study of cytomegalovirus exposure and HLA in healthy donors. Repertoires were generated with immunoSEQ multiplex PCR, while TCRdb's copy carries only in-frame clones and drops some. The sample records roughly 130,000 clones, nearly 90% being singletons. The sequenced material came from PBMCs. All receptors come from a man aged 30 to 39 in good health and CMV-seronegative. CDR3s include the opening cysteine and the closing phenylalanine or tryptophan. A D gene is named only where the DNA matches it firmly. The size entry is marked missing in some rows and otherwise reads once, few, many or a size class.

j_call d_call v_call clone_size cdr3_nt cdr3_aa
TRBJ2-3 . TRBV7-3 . TGTGCCAGCAGCCCCATTCAGGGGGGAGATACGCAGTATTTT CASSPIQGGDTQYF
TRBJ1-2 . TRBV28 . TGTGCCAGCAGTCTTACAGGATCCCTCGGTGGCTACACCTTC CASSLTGSLGGYTF
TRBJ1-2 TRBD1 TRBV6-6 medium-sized TGTGCCACCCGTCAGGGGGCTAAATACTATGGCTACACCTTC CATRQGAKYYGYTF
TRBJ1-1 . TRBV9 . TGTGCCAGCAGCGTCGCTTGGGCTCGTAACACTGAAGCTTTCTTT CASSVAWARNTEAFF
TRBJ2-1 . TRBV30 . TGTGCCTGGACGCGGGTACTCAATGAGCAGTTCTTC CAWTRVLNEQFF
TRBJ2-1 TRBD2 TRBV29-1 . TGCAGCGTTGAAGATCACGGGGGGGTATTCAATGAGCAGTTCTTC CSVEDHGGVFNEQFF
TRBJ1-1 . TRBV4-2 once TGTGCCAGCAGCCAAGCTTACGGGGGATTGGGAGCTTTCTTT CASSQAYGGLGAFF
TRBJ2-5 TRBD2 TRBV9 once TGTGCCAGCAGCGCCACCGGGACTAGCCAGACCCAGTACTTC CASSATGTSQTQYF
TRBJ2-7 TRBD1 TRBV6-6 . TGTGCCAGCAGTTACGGGACAGGGGTCAACGAGCAGTACTTC CASSYGTGVNEQYF
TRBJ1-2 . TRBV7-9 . TGTGCCAGCTCGCAAACAGCGGACTATGGCTACACCTTC CASSQTADYGYTF
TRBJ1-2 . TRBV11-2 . TGTGCCAGCAGCTTGGGGGGGCAGCGTTATGGCTACACCTTC CASSLGGQRYGYTF
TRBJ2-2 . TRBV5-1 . TGCGCCAGCAGGGGAATGACAGACACCGGGGAGCTGTTTTTT CASRGMTDTGELFF
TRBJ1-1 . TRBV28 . TGTGCCAGCAGTTTATTTGAGAGGAACACTGAAGCTTTCTTT CASSLFERNTEAFF
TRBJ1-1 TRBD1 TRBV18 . TGTGCCAGCTCATCGCGACAGGGGGCGCAGAACACTGAAGCTTTCTTT CASSSRQGAQNTEAFF
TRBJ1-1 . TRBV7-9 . TGTGCCAGCAGCCTCGGAGGGTTCGCCCCTGAAGCTTTCTTT CASSLGGFAPEAFF
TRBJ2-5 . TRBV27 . TGTGCCAGCAGTTCCCCGAACGGGGGAAAAGAGACCCAGTACTTC CASSSPNGGKETQYF
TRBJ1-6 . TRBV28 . TGTGCCAGCAAATCAGGTATCAATTCACCCCTCCACTTT CASKSGINSPLHF
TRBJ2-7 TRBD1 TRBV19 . TGTGCCAGTAGTATTCAGGCAGGGGGCTCCTACGAGCAGTACTTC CASSIQAGGSYEQYF
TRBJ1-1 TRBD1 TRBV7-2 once TGTGCCAGCAGCCGGGACAGGGGGCACACTGAAGCTTTCTTT CASSRDRGHTEAFF
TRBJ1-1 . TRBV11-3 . TGTGCCAGCAGCCCTCGGGGGGGCCCGACCACTGAAGCTTTCTTT CASSPRGGPTTEAFF
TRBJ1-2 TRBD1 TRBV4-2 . TGTGCCAGCAGCCAAGCCTCAGACAGGGTTGGCTATGGCTACACCTTC CASSQASDRVGYGYTF
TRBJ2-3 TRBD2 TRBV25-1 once TGTGCCAGCAGTTTAAGCGGGGGGCTCACAGATACGCAGTATTTT CASSLSGGLTDTQYF
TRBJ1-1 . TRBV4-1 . TGCGCCAGCAGTCTAGGGGCGAGAAGGAACACTGAAGCTTTCTTT CASSLGARRNTEAFF
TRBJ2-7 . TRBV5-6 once TGTGCCAGCAGCCCGCCCCTAGACAGTACAGACCACTACGAGCAGTACTTC CASSPPLDSTDHYEQYF
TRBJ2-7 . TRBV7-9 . TGTGCCAGCAGCGCAAGACCGGACGGGATGGACGAGCAGTACTTC CASSARPDGMDEQYF
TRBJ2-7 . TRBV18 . TGTGCCAGCTCACCACCGGCTAGCGCGGCCTACGAGCAGTACTTC CASSPPASAAYEQYF